This T cell receptor beta chain is from a study of T cells expressing NK-cell markers. Study as a whole: The TCR beta repertoires were obtained from sorted CD3+CD56+NKG2C+, CD3+CD56+NKG2C- and CD3+CD56-NKG2C+ T cells. The study's findings and limits: Topping the CD3+CD56-NKG2C+ fraction as well were these clonotypes, in a few donors.

Turning to this clonotype: What it binds is not known.

CDR1 is SGHRS and CDR2 is YFSETQ in the germline V gene. This CDR3 region has 16 residues. TCRdb reprocessed the 5' RACE reads and reports one entry per CDR3 protein, with no DNA. The sample holds 300,000 to 500,000 distinct CDR3 sequences. The genes are TRBV5-1 and TRBJ2-2. Material for sequencing was blood T cells: a sorted CD56 or NKG2C T cell subset, CD4+ or CD8+ T cells, or bulk PBMC T cells (not recorded which). This TCR came from a woman in her forties or fifties in good health. The chain's CDR3 is CASSRSAAPNTGELFF.